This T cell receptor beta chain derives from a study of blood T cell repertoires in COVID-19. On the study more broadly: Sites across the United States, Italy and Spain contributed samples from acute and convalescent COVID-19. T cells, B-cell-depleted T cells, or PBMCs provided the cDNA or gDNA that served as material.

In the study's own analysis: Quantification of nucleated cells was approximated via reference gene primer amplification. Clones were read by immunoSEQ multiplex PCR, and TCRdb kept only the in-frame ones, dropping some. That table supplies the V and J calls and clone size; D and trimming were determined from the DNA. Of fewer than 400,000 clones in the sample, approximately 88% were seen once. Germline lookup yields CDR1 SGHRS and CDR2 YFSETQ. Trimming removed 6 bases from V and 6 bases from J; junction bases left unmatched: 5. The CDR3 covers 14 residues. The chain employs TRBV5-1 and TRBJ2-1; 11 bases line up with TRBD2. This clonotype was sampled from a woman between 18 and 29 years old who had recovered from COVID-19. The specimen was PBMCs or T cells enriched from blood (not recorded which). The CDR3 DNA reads TGCGCCAGCACCGGGACTAGCGGATCCAATGAGCAGTTCTTC. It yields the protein CASTGTSGSNEQFF.